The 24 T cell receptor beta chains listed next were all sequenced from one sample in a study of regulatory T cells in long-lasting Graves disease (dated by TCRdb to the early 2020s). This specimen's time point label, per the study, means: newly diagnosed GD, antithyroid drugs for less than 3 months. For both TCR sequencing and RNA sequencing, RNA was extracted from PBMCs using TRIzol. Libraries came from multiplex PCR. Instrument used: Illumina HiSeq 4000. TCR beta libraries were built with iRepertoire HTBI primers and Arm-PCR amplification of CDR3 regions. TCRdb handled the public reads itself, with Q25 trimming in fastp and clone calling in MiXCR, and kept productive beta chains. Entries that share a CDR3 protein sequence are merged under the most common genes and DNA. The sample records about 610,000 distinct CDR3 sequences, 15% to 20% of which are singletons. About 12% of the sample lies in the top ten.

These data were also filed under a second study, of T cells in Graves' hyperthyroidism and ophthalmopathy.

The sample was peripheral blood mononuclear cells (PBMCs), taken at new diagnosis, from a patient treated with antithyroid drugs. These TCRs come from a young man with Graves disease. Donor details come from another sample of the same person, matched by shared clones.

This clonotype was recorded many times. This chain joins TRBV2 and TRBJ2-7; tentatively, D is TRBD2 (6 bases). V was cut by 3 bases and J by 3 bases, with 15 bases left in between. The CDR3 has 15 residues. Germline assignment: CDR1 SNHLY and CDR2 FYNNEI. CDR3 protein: CASSEEGVAVYEQYF. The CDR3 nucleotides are TGTGCCAGCAGTGAGGAGGGAGTGGCCGTCTACGAGCAGTACTTC.

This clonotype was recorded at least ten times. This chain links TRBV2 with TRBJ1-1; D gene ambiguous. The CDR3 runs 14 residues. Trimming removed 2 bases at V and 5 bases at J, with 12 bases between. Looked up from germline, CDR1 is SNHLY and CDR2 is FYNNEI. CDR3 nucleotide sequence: TGTGCCAGCAGTGAAATGCAGGTTAAGACTGAAGCTTTCTTT. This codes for CASSEMQVKTEAFF.

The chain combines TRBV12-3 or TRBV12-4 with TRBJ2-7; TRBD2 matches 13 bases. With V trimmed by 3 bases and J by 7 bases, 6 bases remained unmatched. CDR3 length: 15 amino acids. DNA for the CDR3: TGTGCCAGCAGTTTCCGACTAGCGGGAGGAGAGGAGCAGTACTTC. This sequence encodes CASSFRLAGGEEQYF.

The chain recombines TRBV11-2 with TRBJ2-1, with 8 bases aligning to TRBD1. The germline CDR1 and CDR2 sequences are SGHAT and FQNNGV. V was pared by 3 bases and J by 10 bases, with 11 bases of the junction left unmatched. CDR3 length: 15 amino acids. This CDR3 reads CASSFQDRVLREQFF. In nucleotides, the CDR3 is TGTGCCAGCAGCTTCCAGGACAGGGTTTTACGAGAGCAGTTCTTC.

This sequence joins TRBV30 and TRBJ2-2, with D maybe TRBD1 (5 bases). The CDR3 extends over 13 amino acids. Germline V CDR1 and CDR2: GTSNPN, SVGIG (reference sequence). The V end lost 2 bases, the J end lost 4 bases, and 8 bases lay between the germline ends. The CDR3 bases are TGTGCCTGGAGTCTCAGGGCCACCGGGGAGCTGTTTTTT. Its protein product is CAWSLRATGELFF.

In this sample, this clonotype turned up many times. CDR3 in DNA: TGTGCCAGCACCTCATTGCCGGGACAGGGAAAACGGGACACTGAAGCTTTCTTT. Encoded protein: CASTSLPGQGKRDTEAFF. The V call is TRBV27, the J call TRBJ1-1; 9 nucleotides line up with TRBD1. This CDR3 has 18 amino acids. With V trimmed by 7 bases and J by 3 bases, 18 bases remained unmatched. Germline CDR1 is MNHEY and CDR2 is SMNVEV (reference sequence).

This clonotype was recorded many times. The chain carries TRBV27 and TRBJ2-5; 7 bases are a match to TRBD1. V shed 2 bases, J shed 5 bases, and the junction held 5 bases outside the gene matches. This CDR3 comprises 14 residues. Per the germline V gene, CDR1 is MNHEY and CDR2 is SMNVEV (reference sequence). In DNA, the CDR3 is TGTGCCAGCAGTTTAAGGGGGCCGGCGGAGACCCAGTACTTC. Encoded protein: CASSLRGPAETQYF.

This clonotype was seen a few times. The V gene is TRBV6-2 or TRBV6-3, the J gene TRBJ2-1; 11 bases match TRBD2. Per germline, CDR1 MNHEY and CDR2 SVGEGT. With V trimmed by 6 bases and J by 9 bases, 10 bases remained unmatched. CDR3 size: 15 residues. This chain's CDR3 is CASRLAGGNYGEQFF. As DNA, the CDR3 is TGTGCCAGCAGGTTAGCGGGAGGGAACTACGGTGAGCAGTTCTTC.

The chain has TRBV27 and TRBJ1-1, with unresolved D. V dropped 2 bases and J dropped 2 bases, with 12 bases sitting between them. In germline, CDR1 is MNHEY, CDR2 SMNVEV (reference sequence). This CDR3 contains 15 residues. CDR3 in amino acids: CASSLSQVANTEAFF. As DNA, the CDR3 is TGTGCCAGCAGTTTAAGTCAGGTGGCTAACACTGAAGCTTTCTTT.

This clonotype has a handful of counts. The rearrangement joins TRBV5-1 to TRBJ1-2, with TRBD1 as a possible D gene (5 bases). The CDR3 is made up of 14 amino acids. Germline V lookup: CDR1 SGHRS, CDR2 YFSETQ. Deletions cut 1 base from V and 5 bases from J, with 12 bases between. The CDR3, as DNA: TGCGCCAGCAGCTTGCGGGTGGGGGAGTATGGCTACACCTTC. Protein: CASSLRVGEYGYTF.

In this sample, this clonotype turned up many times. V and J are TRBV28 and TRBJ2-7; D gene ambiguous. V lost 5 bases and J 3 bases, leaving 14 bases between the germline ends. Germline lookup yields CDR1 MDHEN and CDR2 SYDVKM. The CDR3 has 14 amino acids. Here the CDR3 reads CASSPEAVHYEQYF. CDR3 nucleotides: TGTGCCAGCAGTCCCGAAGCCGTCCACTACGAGCAGTACTTC.

Here the CDR3 reads CASSLARLAGVNEQFF. The CDR3 nucleotides read TGCGCCAGCAGCTTGGCCCGATTAGCGGGAGTAAATGAGCAGTTCTTC. The V call is TRBV5-1, the J call TRBJ2-1, with TRBD2 matching over 9 bases. Trimming cost V 0 bases and J 7 bases; bases outside gene matches: 8. CDR3 length: 16 residues. CDR1 and CDR2 from the germline V gene are SGHRS and YFSETQ.

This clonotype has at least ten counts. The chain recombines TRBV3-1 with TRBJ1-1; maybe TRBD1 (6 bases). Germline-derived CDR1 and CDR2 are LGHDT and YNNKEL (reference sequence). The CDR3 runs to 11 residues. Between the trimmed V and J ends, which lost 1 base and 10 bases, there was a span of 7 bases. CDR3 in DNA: TGTGCCAGCAGCCAAGCGGGGGCAGCTTTCTTT. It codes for CASSQAGAAFF.

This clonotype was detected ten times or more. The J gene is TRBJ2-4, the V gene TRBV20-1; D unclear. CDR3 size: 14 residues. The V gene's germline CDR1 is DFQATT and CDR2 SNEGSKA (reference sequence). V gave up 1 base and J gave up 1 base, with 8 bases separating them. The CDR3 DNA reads TGCAGTGCTAGAGTTCGACCGGCCAAAAACATTCAGTACTTC. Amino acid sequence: CSARVRPAKNIQYF.

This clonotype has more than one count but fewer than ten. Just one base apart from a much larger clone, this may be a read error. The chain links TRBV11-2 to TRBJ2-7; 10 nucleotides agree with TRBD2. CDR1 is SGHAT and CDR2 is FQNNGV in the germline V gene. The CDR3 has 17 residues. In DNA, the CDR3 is TGTGCCAGCAGCTTAGATCCGAGCGGGAGGGTACCGAGGGAGCGGTACTTC. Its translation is CASSLDPSGRVPRERYF.

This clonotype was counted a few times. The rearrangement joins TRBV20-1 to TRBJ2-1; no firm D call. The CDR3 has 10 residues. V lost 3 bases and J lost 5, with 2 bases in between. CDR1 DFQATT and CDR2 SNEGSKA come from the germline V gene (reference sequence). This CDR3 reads CSASNNEQFF. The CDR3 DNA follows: TGCAGTGCTAGCAACAATGAGCAGTTCTTC.

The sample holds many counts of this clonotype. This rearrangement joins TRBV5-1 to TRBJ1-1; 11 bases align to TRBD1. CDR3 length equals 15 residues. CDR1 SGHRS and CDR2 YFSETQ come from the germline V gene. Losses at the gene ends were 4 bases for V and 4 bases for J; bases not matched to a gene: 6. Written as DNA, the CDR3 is TGCGCCAGCAGCAACGGACAGGGGGCATTCACTGAAGCTTTCTTT. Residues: CASSNGQGAFTEAFF.

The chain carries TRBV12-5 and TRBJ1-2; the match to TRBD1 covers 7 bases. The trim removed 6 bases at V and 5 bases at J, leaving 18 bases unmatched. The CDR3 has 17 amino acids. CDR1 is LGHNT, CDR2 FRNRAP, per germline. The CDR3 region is CASGGPTGFELLYGYTF. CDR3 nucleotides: TGTGCTAGTGGGGGGCCGACAGGGTTCGAGTTATTATATGGCTACACCTTC.

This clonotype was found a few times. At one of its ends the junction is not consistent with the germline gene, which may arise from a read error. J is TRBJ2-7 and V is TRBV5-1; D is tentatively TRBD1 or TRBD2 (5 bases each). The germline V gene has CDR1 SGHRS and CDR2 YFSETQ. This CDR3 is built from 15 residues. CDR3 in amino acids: CASSLGEGLPYEQYF. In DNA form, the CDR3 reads TGCGCCAGCAGTTTGGGGGAAGGTTTACCCTACGAGCAGTACTTC.

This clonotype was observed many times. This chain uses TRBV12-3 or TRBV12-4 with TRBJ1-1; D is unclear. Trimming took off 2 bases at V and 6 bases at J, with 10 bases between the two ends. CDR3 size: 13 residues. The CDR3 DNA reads TGTGCCAGCAGTTTACGGAGTCGGGCTGAAGCTTTCTTT. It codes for CASSLRSRAEAFF.

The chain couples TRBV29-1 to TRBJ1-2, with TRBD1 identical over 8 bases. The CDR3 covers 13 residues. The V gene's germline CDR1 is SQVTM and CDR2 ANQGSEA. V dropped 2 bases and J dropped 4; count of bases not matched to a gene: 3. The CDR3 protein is CSVERDRTYGYTF. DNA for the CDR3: TGCAGCGTTGAACGGGACAGGACCTATGGCTACACCTTC.

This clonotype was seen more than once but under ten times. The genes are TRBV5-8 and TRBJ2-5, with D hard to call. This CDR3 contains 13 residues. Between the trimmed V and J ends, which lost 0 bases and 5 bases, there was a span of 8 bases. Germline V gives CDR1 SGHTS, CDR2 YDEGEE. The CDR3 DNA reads TGTGCCAGCAGCTTGGAAGGGATGGAGACCCAGTACTTC. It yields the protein CASSLEGMETQYF.

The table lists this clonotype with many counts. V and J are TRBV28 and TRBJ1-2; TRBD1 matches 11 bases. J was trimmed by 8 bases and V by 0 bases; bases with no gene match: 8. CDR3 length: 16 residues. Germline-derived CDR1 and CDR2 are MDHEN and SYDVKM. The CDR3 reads CASSLWGTGGTEGYTF. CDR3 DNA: TGTGCCAGCAGTTTATGGGGGACAGGGGGAACAGAGGGCTACACCTTC.

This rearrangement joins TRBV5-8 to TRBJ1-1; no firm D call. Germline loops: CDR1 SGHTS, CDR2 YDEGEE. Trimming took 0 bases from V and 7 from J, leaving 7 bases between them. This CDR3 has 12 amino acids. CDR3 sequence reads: CASSLGTLEAFF. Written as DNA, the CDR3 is TGTGCCAGCAGCTTGGGGACGCTTGAAGCTTTCTTT.